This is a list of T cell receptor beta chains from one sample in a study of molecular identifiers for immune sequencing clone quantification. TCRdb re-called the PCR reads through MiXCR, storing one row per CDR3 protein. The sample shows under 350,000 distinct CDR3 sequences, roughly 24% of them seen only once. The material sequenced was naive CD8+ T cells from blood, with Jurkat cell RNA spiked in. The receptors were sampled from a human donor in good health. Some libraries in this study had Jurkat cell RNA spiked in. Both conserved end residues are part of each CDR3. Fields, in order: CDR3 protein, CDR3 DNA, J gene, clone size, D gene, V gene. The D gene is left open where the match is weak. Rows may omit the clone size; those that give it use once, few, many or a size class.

CDR3: CASSLPSGDYNEQFF; DNA: TGCGCCAGCAGCTTGCCTAGCGGGGACTACAATGAGCAGTTCTTC; J: TRBJ2-1; size: few; D: TRBD2; V: TRBV5-1
CDR3: CASSLWPSGTYEQYF; DNA: TGTGCCAGCAGCTTATGGCCTAGCGGGACCTACGAGCAGTACTTC; J: TRBJ2-7; size: few; D: TRBD2; V: TRBV7-2
CDR3: CSARAPSGRYEQYF; DNA: TGCAGTGCTAGAGCCCCTAGCGGGAGGTACGAGCAGTACTTC; J: TRBJ2-7; size: many; D: TRBD2; V: TRBV20-1
CDR3: CASRPTGSNQGHEQFF; DNA: TGTGCCAGCAGACCAACCGGGAGTAATCAGGGTCATGAGCAGTTCTTC; J: TRBJ2-1; size: few; D: NA; V: TRBV28
CDR3: CASGLPRTVQETQYF; DNA: TGTGCCAGCGGCTTGCCTCGGACGGTCCAAGAGACCCAGTACTTC; J: TRBJ2-5; size: NA; D: NA; V: TRBV5-3
CDR3: CASSQGARTDTQYF; DNA: TGCGCCAGCAGCCAAGGGGCCCGGACAGATACGCAGTATTTT; J: TRBJ2-3; size: many; D: NA; V: TRBV4-3
CDR3: CASSLLDRAHGYTF; DNA: TGTGCCAGTAGTCTCCTGGACAGGGCCCATGGCTACACCTTC; J: TRBJ1-2; size: NA; D: TRBD1; V: TRBV19
CDR3: CASSYGTSGTTDTQYF; DNA: TGTGCCAGCAGTTACGGGACTAGCGGAACCACAGATACGCAGTATTTT; J: TRBJ2-3; size: many; D: TRBD2; V: TRBV6-5
CDR3: CASSLAPTGPYEQYF; DNA: TGCGCCAGCAGCTTGGCCCCGACAGGCCCCTACGAGCAGTACTTC; J: TRBJ2-7; size: many; D: NA; V: TRBV5-1
CDR3: CASSPGQGTVYNYTF; DNA: TGCGCCAGCAGCCCTGGACAGGGTACGGTATACAACTACACCTTC; J: TRBJ1-2; size: many; D: TRBD1; V: TRBV4-3
CDR3: CASSDTGSWGNQPQHF; DNA: TGTGCCAGCAGTGACACAGGATCGTGGGGCAATCAGCCCCAGCATTTT; J: TRBJ1-5; size: many; D: NA; V: TRBV6-2/TRBV6-3
CDR3: CASSPPQREGYREQYF; DNA: TGTGCCAGCAGCCCTCCCCAGCGGGAGGGCTATAGGGAGCAGTACTTC; J: TRBJ2-7; size: NA; D: TRBD2; V: TRBV4-2
CDR3: CASSELRGDTDTQYF; DNA: TGTGCCAGCAGTGAGTTAAGAGGGGATACAGATACGCAGTATTTT; J: TRBJ2-3; size: many; D: NA; V: TRBV2
CDR3: CASSQRTGWDTEAFF; DNA: TGTGCCAGCAGCCAAAGGACAGGATGGGACACTGAAGCTTTCTTT; J: TRBJ1-1; size: many; D: TRBD1; V: TRBV7-9
CDR3: CASSPRDYEQYF; DNA: TGTGCCAGCAGCCCCAGGGACTACGAGCAGTACTTC; J: TRBJ2-7; size: many; D: NA; V: TRBV7-2
CDR3: CSVPLPGDRASYNEQFF; DNA: TGCAGCGTTCCCCTCCCCGGAGACAGGGCCTCCTACAATGAGCAGTTCTTC; J: TRBJ2-1; size: many; D: TRBD1; V: TRBV29-1
CDR3: CASSNAGWGTGELFF; DNA: TGTGCCAGCAGTAACGCGGGCTGGGGGACCGGGGAGCTGTTTTTT; J: TRBJ2-2; size: many; D: NA; V: TRBV12-3/TRBV12-4
CDR3: CSAADLSGRAGEPQYF; DNA: TGCAGCGCCGCCGACCTTAGTGGGAGGGCTGGAGAGCCCCAGTACTTC; J: TRBJ2-5; size: NA; D: TRBD2; V: TRBV29-1
CDR3: CASSWGTGEYEQYF; DNA: TGTGCCAGTAGTTGGGGGACAGGAGAGTACGAGCAGTACTTC; J: TRBJ2-7; size: NA; D: TRBD1; V: TRBV19
CDR3: CASSFGSNGGANEKLFF; DNA: TGTGCCAGCAGCTTTGGGTCGAACGGCGGAGCTAATGAAAAACTGTTTTTT; J: TRBJ1-4; size: few; D: NA; V: TRBV5-4
CDR3: CAISPTGASSGNAIYF; DNA: TGTGCCATCAGTCCGACAGGGGCAAGCTCTGGAAACGCCATATATTTT; J: TRBJ1-3; size: NA; D: TRBD1; V: TRBV2
CDR3: CSRGLGTEAFF; DNA: TGCTCAAGGGGACTGGGGACTGAAGCTTTCTTT; J: TRBJ1-1; size: NA; D: NA; V: TRBV20-1
CDR3: CATGGFQETQYF; DNA: TGTGCCACCGGGGGTTTCCAAGAGACCCAGTACTTC; J: TRBJ2-5; size: few; D: NA; V: TRBV6-5
CDR3: CASSLVEGPTDTQYF; DNA: TGTGCCAGCAGCTTAGTCGAGGGGCCCACAGATACGCAGTATTTT; J: TRBJ2-3; size: NA; D: NA; V: TRBV11-2
CDR3: CASSINTEAFF; DNA: TGTGCCAGCAGCATTAACACTGAAGCTTTCTTT; J: TRBJ1-1; size: many; D: NA; V: TRBV7-9
CDR3: CASSQGEFFEQYF; DNA: TGCGCCAGCAGCCAAGGGGAATTTTTCGAGCAGTACTTC; J: TRBJ2-7; size: many; D: NA; V: TRBV4-1
CDR3: CASSQEGQYTDTQYF; DNA: TGCGCCAGCAGCCAAGAGGGACAGTACACAGATACGCAGTATTTT; J: TRBJ2-3; size: few; D: TRBD1; V: TRBV4-3
CDR3: CASSLTVTSYEQYF; DNA: TGTGCCAGCAGTTTGACAGTGACCTCCTACGAGCAGTACTTC; J: TRBJ2-7; size: NA; D: NA; V: TRBV27
CDR3: CASSLAGPRETQYF; DNA: TGTGCCAGCAGCTTAGCGGGACCCAGAGAGACCCAGTACTTC; J: TRBJ2-5; size: many; D: NA; V: TRBV7-8